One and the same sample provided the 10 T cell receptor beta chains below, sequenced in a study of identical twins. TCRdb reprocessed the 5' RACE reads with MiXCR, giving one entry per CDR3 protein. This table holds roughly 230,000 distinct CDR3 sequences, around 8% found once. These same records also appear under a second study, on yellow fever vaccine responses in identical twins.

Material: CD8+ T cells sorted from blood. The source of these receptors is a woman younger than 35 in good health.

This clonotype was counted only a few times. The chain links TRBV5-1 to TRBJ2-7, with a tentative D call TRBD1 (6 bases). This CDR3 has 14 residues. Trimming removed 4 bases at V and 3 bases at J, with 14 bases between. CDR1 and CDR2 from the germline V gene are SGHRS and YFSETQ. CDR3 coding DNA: TGCGCCAGCAGCCCGGAAGCCAGGGGCTACGAGCAGTACTTC. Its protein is CASSPEARGYEQYF.

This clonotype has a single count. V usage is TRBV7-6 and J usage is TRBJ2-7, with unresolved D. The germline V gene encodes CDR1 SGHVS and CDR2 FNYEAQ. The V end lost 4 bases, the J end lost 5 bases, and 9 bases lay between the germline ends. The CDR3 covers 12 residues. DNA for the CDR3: TGTGCCAGCAGCTACCGTGAGGACGAGCAGTACTTC. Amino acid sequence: CASSYREDEQYF.

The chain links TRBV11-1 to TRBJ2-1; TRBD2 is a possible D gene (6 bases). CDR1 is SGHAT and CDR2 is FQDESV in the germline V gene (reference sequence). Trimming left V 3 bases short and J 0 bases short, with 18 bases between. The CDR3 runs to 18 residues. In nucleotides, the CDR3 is TGTGCCAGCAGCTTCGGCGGGGAGCCTATGAGCTCCTACAATGAGCAGTTCTTC. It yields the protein CASSFGGEPMSSYNEQFF.

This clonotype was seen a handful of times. CDR3 sequence reads: CASSVTGGSTDTQYF. CDR3 nucleotide sequence: TGTGCCAGCAGTGTGACAGGGGGCAGCACAGATACGCAGTATTTT. The chain carries TRBV2 and TRBJ2-3, with 10 positions matching TRBD1. CDR3 length equals 15 residues. Germline V gene lookup returns CDR1 SNHLY and CDR2 FYNNEI. V lost 4 bases, J lost 0 bases, and 1 base stayed unmatched.

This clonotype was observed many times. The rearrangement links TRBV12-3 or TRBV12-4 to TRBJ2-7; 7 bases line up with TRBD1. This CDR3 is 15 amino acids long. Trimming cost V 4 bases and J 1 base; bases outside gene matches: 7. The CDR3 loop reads CASSYGWDSSYEQYF. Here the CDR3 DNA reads TGTGCCAGCAGTTACGGTTGGGACAGTTCCTACGAGCAGTACTTC.

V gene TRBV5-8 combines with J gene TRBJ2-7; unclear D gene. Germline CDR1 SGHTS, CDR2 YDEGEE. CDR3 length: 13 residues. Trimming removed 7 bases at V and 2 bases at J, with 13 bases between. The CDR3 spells CASGRTGPYEQYF. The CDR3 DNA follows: TGTGCCAGCGGAAGGACCGGTCCCTACGAGCAGTACTTC.

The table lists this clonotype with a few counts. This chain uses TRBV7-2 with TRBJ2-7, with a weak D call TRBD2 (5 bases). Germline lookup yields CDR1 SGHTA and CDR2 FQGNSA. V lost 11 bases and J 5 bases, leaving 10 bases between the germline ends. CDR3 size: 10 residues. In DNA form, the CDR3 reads TGTGCCGAGGGCAAGAACGAGCAGTACTTC. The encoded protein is CAEGKNEQYF. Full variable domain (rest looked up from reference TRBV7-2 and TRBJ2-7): GAGVSQSPSNKVTEKGKDVELRCDPISGHTALYWYRQSLGQGLEFLIYFQGNSAPDKSGLPSDRFSAERTGGSVSTLTIQRTQQEDSAVYLCAEGKNEQYFGPGTRLTVT.

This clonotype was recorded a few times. The chain's CDR3 is CASINTGELFF. CDR3 in DNA: TGTGCCAGCATTAACACCGGGGAGCTGTTTTTT. The chain recombines TRBV2 with TRBJ2-2; D is undetermined. The CDR3 is made up of 11 amino acids. Germline lookup yields CDR1 SNHLY and CDR2 FYNNEI. The V end was cut by 7 bases, the J end by 2 bases, with 2 bases between.

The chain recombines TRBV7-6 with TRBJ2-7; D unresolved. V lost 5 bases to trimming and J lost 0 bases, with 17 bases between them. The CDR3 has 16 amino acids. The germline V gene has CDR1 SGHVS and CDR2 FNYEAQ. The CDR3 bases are TGTGCCAGCAGCGAAGTTCCTTTTTCGAGCTCCTACGAGCAGTACTTC. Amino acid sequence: CASSEVPFSSSYEQYF.

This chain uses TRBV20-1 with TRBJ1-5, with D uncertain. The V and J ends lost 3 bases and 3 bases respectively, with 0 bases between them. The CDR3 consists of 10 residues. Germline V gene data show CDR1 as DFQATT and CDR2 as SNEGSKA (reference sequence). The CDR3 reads CSASNQPQHF. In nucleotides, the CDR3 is TGCAGTGCTAGCAATCAGCCCCAGCATTTT.